This is a list of T cell receptor beta chains from one sample in a study of blood T cell repertoires in COVID-19. Repertoires were generated with immunoSEQ multiplex PCR, while TCRdb's copy carries only in-frame clones and drops some. The sample gives fewer than 80,000 clones, 92% of which show up once; approximately 5% is in the top ten. Sequencing was done on a sample of peripheral blood. These receptor sequences come from a human donor in a cohort sampled during active COVID-19. Both conserved end residues are part of each CDR3. Each record gives: D gene, J gene, V gene, clone size, CDR3 DNA, CDR3 protein. The D gene is left open where the match is weak. Clone sizes are given selectively: once, few, many, or a class where the clone is expanded.

-	TRBJ1-1	TRBV5-6	-	TGTGCCAGCAGCCCCCCGGGAGGTAAAGGGGCCACGAACGCTGAAGCTTTCTTT	CASSPPGGKGATNAEAFF
-	TRBJ1-1	TRBV27	few	TGTGCCAGCAGTTCTAACACTGAAGCTTTCTTT	CASSSNTEAFF
-	TRBJ2-7	TRBV12-5	-	TGTGCTAGTCTGGTTGATAGGGGGGAGCAGTACTTC	CASLVDRGEQYF
-	TRBJ1-1	TRBV18	-	TGTGCCAGCTCACCACCGTCGGTGGAGGGCGAAGCTTTCTTT	CASSPPSVEGEAFF
TRBD1	TRBJ1-1	TRBV6-4	-	TGTGCCAGCAGGGAACAGGGGGGCCTGAACACTGAAGCTTTCTTT	CASREQGGLNTEAFF
-	TRBJ1-5	TRBV9	-	TGTGCCAGCAGCGCTGGTGGAGTCGGACAGCCCCAGCATTTT	CASSAGGVGQPQHF
-	TRBJ2-3	TRBV9	few	TGTGCCAGCAGCGTAGCTGCCGGGACTAGCACAGATACGCAGTATTTT	CASSVAAGTSTDTQYF
-	TRBJ1-4	TRBV5-1	-	TGCGCCAGCAGCTTGGACTCAAGATCAGGAAAACTGTTTTTT	CASSLDSRSGKLFF
-	TRBJ2-4	TRBV9	-	TGTGCCAGCAGCGTAGGCTCAGATCTAGCCAAAAACATTCAGTACTTC	CASSVGSDLAKNIQYF
-	TRBJ2-3	TRBV15	-	TGTGCCACCAGCAGTGTTAGGGGAAGTGGTACGCAGTATTTT	CATSSVRGSGTQYF
-	TRBJ2-5	TRBV19	-	TGTGCCAGTAAAGGTCACCGGCCCGGCGGGACCCAGTACTTC	CASKGHRPGGTQYF
TRBD1	TRBJ2-1	TRBV6-5	-	TGTGCCAGCACGAGAGCAGGGGGAAATGAGCAGTTCTTC	CASTRAGGNEQFF
-	TRBJ1-1	TRBV13	-	TGTGCCAGCAGCTTAGTAAAGAACACTGAAGCTTTCTTT	CASSLVKNTEAFF
TRBD1	TRBJ2-7	TRBV25-1	-	TGTGCCAGCGACGGACAGGGGACCTCCTACGAGCAGTACTTC	CASDGQGTSYEQYF
-	TRBJ2-7	TRBV7-6	-	TGTGCCAGCAGCTCATCGGGACTAGGGGGCGACGAGCAGTACTTC	CASSSSGLGGDEQYF
-	TRBJ2-5	TRBV3-1/TRBV3-2	-	TGTGCCAGCAGCCAATTAAAGGACTCACCCCAGTACTTC	CASSQLKDSPQYF
TRBD2	TRBJ2-3	TRBV5-4	once	TGTGCCAGCAGCTTTAAAATATGGACTAGCGGGGGGCCGAGCACAGATACGCAGTATTTT	CASSFKIWTSGGPSTDTQYF
TRBD1	TRBJ1-3	TRBV28	-	TGTGCCAGCAGTTCGTCCGCCCCAGGACAGGGTAACTCTGGAAACACCATATATTTT	CASSSSAPGQGNSGNTIYF
TRBD1	TRBJ1-1	TRBV9	-	TGTGCCAGCAGCGAGGGACAGAGTGGGACTGAAGCTTTCTTT	CASSEGQSGTEAFF
-	TRBJ1-1	TRBV12-3/TRBV12-4	-	TGTGCCAGCAGCTTAGGGCCTGAAGCTTTCTTT	CASSLGPEAFF
TRBD1	TRBJ1-1	TRBV18	-	TGTGCCAGCTCACCAGCCGACAGGGGAGCTTTCTTT	CASSPADRGAFF
-	TRBJ1-1	TRBV25-1	-	TGTGCCAGCAGTAAGACGGGGAACACTGAAGCTTTCTTT	CASSKTGNTEAFF
TRBD2	TRBJ2-7	TRBV11-1	-	TGTGCCAGCAGCTTCGGCGGGGGGAGCTCCTACGAGCAGTACTTC	CASSFGGGSSYEQYF
-	TRBJ2-1	TRBV6-5	-	TGTGCCAGCAGCCTCAGCGATGAGCAGTTCTTC	CASSLSDEQFF
-	TRBJ1-1	TRBV18	-	TGTGCCAGCTCCCTGGCCCTTAACACTGAAGCTTTCTTT	CASSLALNTEAFF
-	TRBJ1-2	TRBV21-1	-	TGTGCCAGCTCCTACTCAGGGGTGTGTGGCTACACCTTC	CASSYSGVCGYTF
-	TRBJ2-7	TRBV6-2/TRBV6-3	-	TGTGCCAGCAGTTACAGCAGGGGTCTAGGGGAGCAGTACTTC	CASSYSRGLGEQYF
-	TRBJ2-1	TRBV3-1/TRBV3-2	few	TGTGCCAGCAGCCAAGATGTACGGGACAATGAGCAGTTCTTC	CASSQDVRDNEQFF
-	TRBJ2-1	TRBV6-6	-	TGTGCCAGCAGTTCCTACTTTAATGAGCAGTTCTTC	CASSSYFNEQFF
-	TRBJ2-5	TRBV25-1	few	TGTGCCAGCAGTGACCTCGGGACTGCCTTAAGGGGCGACGAGACCCAGTACTTC	CASSDLGTALRGDETQYF
TRBD2	TRBJ2-3	TRBV6-1	-	TGTGCCAGCAGTGAAGGTTTTGGGGAGGGGCCGCAGTATTTT	CASSEGFGEGPQYF
-	TRBJ1-5	TRBV7-2	-	TGTGCCAGCACCGCGGAAGCCTTAAGTCAGCCCCAGCATTTT	CASTAEALSQPQHF
-	TRBJ1-2	TRBV6-5	-	TGTGCCAGCAGCCCGACAGACTATGGCTACACCTTC	CASSPTDYGYTF
-	TRBJ1-2	TRBV2	-	TGTGCCAGCCTTAAACAGGAGTCCTATGGCTACACCTTC	CASLKQESYGYTF
TRBD1	TRBJ2-2	TRBV7-8	-	TGTGCCAGCAGCTTTCTTCGACAGGGGAACACCGGGGAGCTGTTTTTT	CASSFLRQGNTGELFF
-	TRBJ1-1	TRBV2	-	TGTGCCAGGGACAGCGGAGTCGTGAACACTGAAGCTTTCTTT	CARDSGVVNTEAFF
-	TRBJ1-1	TRBV10-3	once	TGTGCCATCAGTGAGTCGATTATAGTTAATTTCGAAGCTTTCTTT	CAISESIIVNFEAFF
TRBD1	TRBJ1-2	TRBV18	-	TGTGCCAGCTCACCACTCCCGGGACAGGGTGATGGCTACACCTTC	CASSPLPGQGDGYTF
-	TRBJ1-5	TRBV28	-	TGTGCCAGCAGTTTCTCGGATCAGCCCCAGCATTTT	CASSFSDQPQHF
-	TRBJ1-1	TRBV7-9	-	TGTGCCAGCAGGCCAAGCGGGTCTGGGGACACTGAAGCTTTCTTT	CASRPSGSGDTEAFF
TRBD2	TRBJ2-3	TRBV25-1	-	TGTGCCAGCAGACTAGCGGGGGGAACAGATACGCAGTATTTT	CASRLAGGTDTQYF